A single sample is the source of the 14 T cell receptor beta chains below, sequenced in a study of PD-1 blockade in classical Hodgkin lymphoma. Time point here: cycle 4 day 1 (C4D1), after more than five weeks of nivolumab. Relapse was seen in all patients after autologous stem cell transplantation, and brentuximab vedotin exposure was variable. The data were produced by immunoSEQ multiplex PCR, yet TCRdb's version contains in-frame clones alone and is incomplete. The sample includes over 60,000 clones, around 90% of them seen just once. This specimen consisted of peripheral blood mononuclear cells (PBMCs), obtained before the fourth cycle of nivolumab. These receptors came from a human donor with classical Hodgkin lymphoma.

The CDR3, as DNA: TGTGCCAGCAGTGAATGGGTGGACAGGCGAGATCAGCCCCAGCATTTT. Protein sequence: CASSEWVDRRDQPQHF. This chain uses TRBV2 with TRBJ1-5, with 7 nucleotides matching TRBD1. This CDR3 comprises 16 residues. The germline gives CDR1 SNHLY, CDR2 FYNNEI. The junction had 9 bases not matched to a gene; V was cut back by 2 bases and J by 5 bases. The full variable domain, its missing parts supplied by reference TRBV2 and TRBJ1-5, is EPEVTQTPSHQVTQMGQEVILRCVPISNHLYFYWYRQILGQKVEFLVSFYNNEISEKSEIFDDQFSVERPDGSNFTLKIRSTKLEDSAMYFCASSEWVDRRDQPQHFGDGTRLSIL.

The chain combines TRBV11-3 with TRBJ2-5, with TRBD1 identical over 7 bases. The germline gives CDR1 SGHNT, CDR2 YENEEA. The J segment lost 4 bases and the V segment lost 3 bases, leaving 2 bases of the junction unmatched. This CDR3 comprises 13 residues. CDR3 loop: CASSLTGPETQYF. As DNA, the CDR3 is TGTGCCAGCAGCTTGACAGGGCCAGAGACCCAGTACTTC.

The chain links TRBV20-1 to TRBJ1-2; D call uncertain. The CDR3 runs 10 residues. In germline, CDR1 is DFQATT, CDR2 SNEGSKA (reference sequence). Trimming removed 5 bases at V and 10 bases at J, with 11 bases between. The CDR3: CSAPGRSYTF. CDR3 nucleotide sequence: TGCAGTGCTCCTGGACGGTCCTACACCTTC.

This sequence joins TRBV29-1 and TRBJ2-3, with D uncertain. This CDR3 is built from 11 residues. Germline V gene sequence: CDR1 SQVTM, CDR2 ANQGSEA. V shed 5 bases and J shed 3 bases, with 6 bases lying between them. CDR3 region: CSVPGTDTQYF. DNA of the CDR3: TGCAGCGTTCCTGGGACAGATACGCAGTATTTT.

This rearrangement joins TRBV6-1 to TRBJ2-5; D is possibly TRBD1 (6 bases). CDR1 is MNHNS, CDR2 SASEGT, per germline. V shed 6 bases and J shed 0 bases, with 11 bases lying between them. The CDR3 consists of 14 residues. The CDR3 DNA reads TGTGCCAGCAGGAAAGGACAGTACCAAGAGACCCAGTACTTC. Translated, it gives CASRKGQYQETQYF.

The chain has TRBV9 and TRBJ2-2; D uncertain. The CDR3 has 14 amino acids. Germline assignment: CDR1 SGDLS and CDR2 YYNGEE. Trimming removed 0 bases from V and 3 bases from J, with 6 bases in between. The CDR3 nucleotides are TGTGCCAGCAGCGTAGACGGCTACACCGGGGAGCTGTTTTTT. This encodes CASSVDGYTGELFF.

The chain links TRBV15 to TRBJ1-1, with D maybe TRBD1 (5 bases). Germline CDR1 reads LNHNV; CDR2 reads YYDKDF (reference sequence). Trimming left V 0 bases short and J 1 base short, with 6 bases between. This CDR3 region has 14 residues. CDR3 sequence (DNA): TGTGCCACCAGCAGAGACACAGGGAACACTGAAGCTTTCTTT. This codes for CATSRDTGNTEAFF.

This chain joins TRBV5-4 and TRBJ2-5; D remains unclear. V dropped 3 bases and J dropped 4 bases, with 22 bases sitting between them. CDR1 and CDR2 (germline): SGHNT, YYREEE (reference sequence). The CDR3 loop spans 17 amino acids. CDR3 sequence: CASSSPLPGSAGETQYF. CDR3 nucleotides: TGTGCCAGCAGCTCTCCCCTTCCTGGATCCGCTGGAGAGACCCAGTACTTC.

This clone was counted a single time. The J gene is TRBJ2-7, the V gene TRBV5-1; a possible D gene is TRBD1 (6 bases). V was cut by 0 bases and J by 3 bases, with 10 bases left in between. Per the germline V gene, CDR1 is SGHRS and CDR2 is YFSETQ. This CDR3 is 14 amino acids long. The CDR3 sequence is CASSLGTANYEQYF. The CDR3 coding sequence is TGCGCCAGCAGCTTGGGGACAGCGAACTACGAGCAGTACTTC. The variable domain in full, completed from reference TRBV5-1 and TRBJ2-7, reads KAGVTQTPRYLIKTRGQQVTLSCSPISGHRSVSWYQQTPGQGLQFLFEYFSETQRNKGNFPGRFSGRQFSNSRSEMNVSTLELGDSALYLCASSLGTANYEQYFGPGTRLTVT.

CDR3 sequence reads: CACQRGTEAFF. DNA for the CDR3: TGTGCCTGCCAAAGGGGCACTGAAGCTTTCTTT. The gene calls are TRBV30 and TRBJ1-1, with D tentatively TRBD1 (5 bases). The V gene's germline CDR1 is GTSNPN and CDR2 SVGIG (reference sequence). The CDR3 is 11 amino acids. V was pared by 6 bases and J by 4 bases, with 9 bases between.

The chain carries TRBV27 and TRBJ2-5, with D perhaps TRBD1 (6 bases). Deletions cut 8 bases from V and 0 bases from J, with 19 bases between. The CDR3 runs 16 residues. The germline V gene has CDR1 MNHEY and CDR2 SMNVEV (reference sequence). DNA of the CDR3: TGTGCCAGCCGTGGGGGCGGCGATTGGTACCAAGAGACCCAGTACTTC. Translated, it gives CASRGGGDWYQETQYF.

The chain couples TRBV4-1 to TRBJ2-4; D tentatively fits TRBD1 or TRBD2 (5 bases each). CDR1 is MGHRA, CDR2 YSYEKL, per germline. The CDR3 runs to 15 residues. Between the trimmed V and J ends, which lost 6 bases and 1 base, there was a span of 13 bases. CDR3 in amino acids: CASSPTGPAKNIQYF. The CDR3 nucleotides are TGCGCCAGCAGTCCAACGGGACCGGCCAAAAACATTCAGTACTTC.

This chain uses TRBV19 with TRBJ1-1; D gene unclear. From germline, CDR1 is LNHDA and CDR2 SQIVND (reference sequence). V was clipped by 2 bases and J by 2 bases, with 9 bases between them. CDR3 length: 14 amino acids. The CDR3 sequence: CASSIIGSNTEAFF. The CDR3 coding sequence is TGTGCCAGTAGTATAATCGGATCAAACACTGAAGCTTTCTTT.

The chain uses TRBV6-6 and TRBJ1-6, with D unresolved. CDR3 length: 14 amino acids. CDR1 MNHNY and CDR2 SVGAGI come from the germline V gene (reference sequence). Trimming removed 7 bases from V and 5 bases from J, with 12 bases in between. The CDR3: CASNAGLDNSPLHF. The CDR3 DNA sequence: TGTGCCAGCAACGCAGGCCTGGATAATTCACCCCTCCACTTT.